The 6 T cell receptor beta chains listed next were all sequenced from one sample in a study of radiotherapy plus CTLA-4 blockade in lung cancer. Method: immunoSEQ multiplex PCR; TCRdb's copy keeps in-frame clones and lacks some. The sample yields around 22,000 clones, about two thirds seen once. Sequencing was performed on peripheral blood, taken from a patient treated with radiotherapy plus ipilimumab. All receptors come from a human donor with non-small cell lung cancer whose response to radiotherapy plus ipilimumab could not be evaluated.

This clone was counted only a few times. V usage is TRBV21-1 and J usage is TRBJ2-1; the D segment call TRBD2 is taken from the table without a DNA check. TRBV21-1 is annotated as a pseudogene. The CDR3 sequence is 19 residues long. This CDR3 is CASSKRLVGGRAYYNEQFF. Here the CDR3 DNA reads TGTGCCAGCAGCAAAAGGCTCGTGGGCGGGAGGGCCTACTACAATGAGCAGTTCTTC.

The chain recombines TRBV7-9 with TRBJ1-2; 7 positions match TRBD1. Germline V gene data show CDR1 as SEHNR and CDR2 as FQNEAQ (reference sequence). This CDR3 comprises 17 residues. The V gene end was trimmed by 2 bases and the J gene end by 4 bases; junction bases not matched to a gene: 13. CDR3 residues: CASSLTGTASYLYGYTF. CDR3 sequence (DNA): TGTGCCAGCAGCTTAACCGGGACAGCCTCCTACCTCTATGGCTACACCTTC.

This chain uses TRBV6-5 with TRBJ1-4; the D gene is possibly TRBD1 (5 bases). Germline V gene data show CDR1 as MNHEY and CDR2 as SVGAGI. Trimming took off 6 bases at V and 8 bases at J, with 19 bases between the two ends. The CDR3 contains 15 residues. CDR3 in amino acids: CASRPDTDSKEKLFF. DNA for the CDR3: TGTGCCAGCAGACCGGACACCGACTCGAAAGAAAAACTGTTTTTT.

DNA for the CDR3: TGTGCCAGCAGTTTATCCTCCCGAGCGGGAGATGCAGATACGCAGTATTTT. This codes for CASSLSSRAGDADTQYF. V gene TRBV28 combines with J gene TRBJ2-3, with 8 bases matching TRBD2. Germline CDR1 MDHEN, CDR2 SYDVKM. CDR3 length: 17 residues. V gave up 1 base and J gave up 4 bases; unmatched junction bases: 10. Supplemented by reference TRBV28 and TRBJ2-3, the full variable domain reads DVKVTQSSRYLVKRTGEKVFLECVQDMDHENMFWYRQDPGLGLRLIYFSYDVKMKEKGDIPEGYSVSREKKERFSLILESASTNQTSMYLCASSLSSRAGDADTQYFGPGTRLTVL.

The CDR3 is CSVAGLAEETQYF. Here the CDR3 DNA reads TGCAGCGTCGCGGGACTAGCGGAAGAGACCCAGTACTTC. The V gene is TRBV29-1, the J gene TRBJ2-5, with 11 positions matching TRBD2. The CDR3 contains 13 residues. With 6 bases clipped from V and 3 bases from J, the junction kept 3 bases outside the gene matches. CDR1 and CDR2 from the germline V gene are SQVTM and ANQGSEA.

This sequence joins TRBV6-6 and TRBJ2-3, with a weak D call TRBD2 (7 bases). The germline V gene has CDR1 MNHNY and CDR2 SVGAGI (reference sequence). The CDR3 spans 16 residues. Trimming stripped 7 bases from V and 1 base from J, with 18 bases between. CDR3 in amino acids: CASIKGGGLGTDTQYF. CDR3 DNA sequence: TGTGCCAGCATCAAGGGGGGTGGACTAGGCACAGATACGCAGTATTTT.